The 12 T cell receptor beta chains reported below all come from one sample, sequenced in a study of blood T cell repertoires in COVID-19. Sequencing used immunoSEQ multiplex PCR; TCRdb keeps in-frame clones, though not all of them. The sample yields 40,000 or so clones, roughly 86% seen once. Sequences were obtained from peripheral blood. Source of these receptors: a human donor in a cohort sampled during active COVID-19.

The V call is TRBV27, the J call TRBJ2-1; the match to TRBD2 covers 11 bases. Germline CDR1 is MNHEY and CDR2 is SMNVEV (reference sequence). The CDR3 loop spans 15 amino acids. Trimming removed 4 bases from V and 7 bases from J; junction bases left unmatched: 6. The CDR3 here is CASSSVAGGRNEQFF. CDR3 nucleotide sequence: TGTGCCAGCAGTTCTGTAGCGGGGGGGAGGAATGAGCAGTTCTTC.

This clone appeared a few times. The V and J genes are TRBV30 and TRBJ1-3; 10 bases are a match to TRBD1. The germline CDR1 and CDR2 sequences are GTSNPN and SVGIG (reference sequence). V was clipped by 8 bases and J by 0 bases; unmatched bases: 10. This CDR3 is 16 amino acids long. CDR3 in amino acids: CASGTGATISGNTIYF. CDR3 sequence (DNA): TGTGCCAGCGGGACAGGGGCTACCATCTCTGGAAACACCATATATTTT.

V gene TRBV6-5 combines with J gene TRBJ2-7, with 9 bases that match TRBD1. The CDR3 spans 15 residues. Germline V gene data show CDR1 as MNHEY and CDR2 as SVGAGI. The trim removed 0 bases at V and 1 base at J, leaving 1 base unmatched. This CDR3 reads CASSYSGTGSYEQYF. For the CDR3, the DNA is TGTGCCAGCAGTTACTCGGGGACAGGGTCCTACGAGCAGTACTTC.

The V call is TRBV10-1, the J call TRBJ2-5; the match to TRBD2 covers 7 bases. Germline CDR1 and CDR2: WNHNN and SYGVQD (reference sequence). The CDR3 is 14 residues long. V lost 6 bases to trimming and J lost 3 bases; unmatched junction nucleotides: 7. The CDR3 nucleotides are TGCGCCAGCAGCTCCGGGACTACCAAAGAGACCCAGTACTTC. Translating gives CASSSGTTKETQYF.

This rearrangement joins TRBV30 to TRBJ2-1; 14 bases map to TRBD2. This CDR3 is 15 amino acids long. V lost 3 bases, J lost 5 bases, and 3 bases stayed unmatched. The V gene's germline CDR1 is GTSNPN and CDR2 SVGIG (reference sequence). The CDR3 DNA reads TGTGCCTGGAGGACTAGCGGGGGGGGCAACAATGAGCAGTTCTTC. Residues: CAWRTSGGGNNEQFF.

The rearrangement uses TRBV11-2 and TRBJ1-1, with D possibly being TRBD1 (5 bases). CDR3 length equals 14 residues. Per the germline V gene, CDR1 is SGHAT and CDR2 is FQNNGV. V lost 3 bases, J lost 0 bases, and 8 bases lay in between. The CDR3 spells CASSFGGMNTEAFF. CDR3 DNA: TGTGCCAGCAGCTTTGGGGGGATGAACACTGAAGCTTTCTTT.

V is TRBV12-5 and J is TRBJ2-7, with D hard to call. There are 14 residues in the CDR3. Germline lookup yields CDR1 LGHNT and CDR2 FRNRAP. The ends were cut back, 4 bases at V and 2 bases at J, with 12 bases in the middle. The CDR3 region has the DNA TGTGCTAGTGGTTCTCGGGTGCCTCCCTACGAGCAGTACTTC. It codes for CASGSRVPPYEQYF.

The genes are TRBV5-4 and TRBJ2-3; a possible D gene is TRBD1 (5 bases). The ends were cut back, 2 bases at V and 3 bases at J, with 10 bases in the middle. CDR1 SGHNT and CDR2 YYREEE come from the germline V gene (reference sequence). The CDR3 loop spans 14 amino acids. For the CDR3, the DNA is TGTGCCAGCAGCTTCCGACAGTTTACAGATACGCAGTATTTT. Encoded protein: CASSFRQFTDTQYF.

This chain links TRBV7-3 with TRBJ2-1, with 11 bases lining up with TRBD1. The CDR3 sequence is 16 residues long. Germline CDR1 reads SGHTA; CDR2 reads FQGTGA. V shed 1 base and J 6 bases; nucleotides not matched to a gene: 5. The CDR3: CASSLIPGTGGNEQFF. The CDR3 coding sequence is TGTGCCAGCAGCTTAATCCCCGGGACAGGGGGCAATGAGCAGTTCTTC.

This chain connects TRBV24-1 to TRBJ2-1, with 8 bases identical to TRBD1. J gave up 5 bases and V 2 bases, and 7 bases lay outside the gene matches. The CDR3 runs 16 residues. Germline V CDR1 and CDR2: KGHDR, SFDVKD. Written as DNA, the CDR3 is TGTGCCACCAGTGATTCCAGGACAGGGTCTCACAATGAGCAGTTCTTC. Encoded protein: CATSDSRTGSHNEQFF.

This clone was picked up a small number of times. The chain couples TRBV7-9 to TRBJ2-7; no clear D gene. The CDR3 totals 12 residues. CDR1 and CDR2 from the germline V gene are SEHNR and FQNEAQ (reference sequence). The V end lost 4 bases, the J end lost 2 bases, and 6 bases lay between the germline ends. The CDR3 nucleotides read TGTGCCAGCAGCTCCACAGCCTACGAGCAGTACTTC. It is translated as CASSSTAYEQYF.

The chain recombines TRBV6-5 with TRBJ2-1; TRBD2 matches 12 bases. The germline gives CDR1 MNHEY, CDR2 SVGAGI. The trim removed 6 bases at V and 8 bases at J, leaving 5 bases unmatched. The CDR3 is made up of 14 amino acids. The CDR3 protein is CASRSTSGGDEQFF. CDR3 nucleotides: TGTGCCAGCAGATCGACTAGCGGGGGTGATGAGCAGTTCTTC.